This T cell receptor (beta chain) appears in the sequencing data of a study of T cells after yellow fever vaccination. This CDR3 has 14 residues. Germline CDR1 reads LGHDT; CDR2 reads YNNKEL (reference sequence). On this clonotype itself: One junction end does not reproduce the germline sequence, and a read error may be involved.

Generation of TCR cDNA used 5'RACE template switching (which added a universal primer site and UMIs). TCRdb fed the 5' RACE reads into MiXCR, producing one record per CDR3 protein. The data show over 250,000 distinct CDR3 sequences, 4.1% seen once. The clonotype was recovered from a man between 18 and 35 years old who received the YFV17D yellow fever vaccine. The chain employs TRBV3-1 and TRBJ2-5, with unresolved D. Sequencing used PBMCs, obtained 5 days after the yellow fever booster vaccination. The CDR3 sequence is CASSQGGNQETQYF. CDR3 coding DNA: TGTGCCAGCAGCCAGGGTGGAAACCAGGAGACCCAGTACTTC.